What follows describes a single TCR beta chain. These data are taken from a study of blood T cell repertoires in COVID-19. In the study overall: Material from acute and convalescent COVID-19 was sourced from the United States, Italy and Spain. Sample material is recorded as cDNA or gDNA derived from T cells, B-cell-depleted T cells, or PBMCs.

In Seattle, patients joined the study during active infection and were tracked longitudinally. As handled by the study authors: Estimation of nucleated cell counts was performed using reference gene primer amplification. TCRdb's table, derived via immunoSEQ multiplex PCR, lists solely in-frame clones and lacks some. That table gives V, J and clone size, and the DNA gave D and trimming. Among 350,000 to 450,000 clones listed, around 87% were seen once. Unmatched junction bases numbered 7, after V lost 2 bases and J lost 9 bases. This CDR3 comprises 14 residues. The V gene's germline CDR1 is MNHEY and CDR2 SVGAGI.

The sample taken for sequencing was peripheral blood. The gene calls are TRBV6-5 and TRBJ1-5; 7 positions match TRBD1. The source is a woman aged 55-70 years with COVID-19, enrolled during active disease. Here the CDR3 DNA reads TGTGCCAGCAGTTACGGCAGGGGGAATTCGCCCCAGCATTTT. Translated, it gives CASSYGRGNSPQHF.